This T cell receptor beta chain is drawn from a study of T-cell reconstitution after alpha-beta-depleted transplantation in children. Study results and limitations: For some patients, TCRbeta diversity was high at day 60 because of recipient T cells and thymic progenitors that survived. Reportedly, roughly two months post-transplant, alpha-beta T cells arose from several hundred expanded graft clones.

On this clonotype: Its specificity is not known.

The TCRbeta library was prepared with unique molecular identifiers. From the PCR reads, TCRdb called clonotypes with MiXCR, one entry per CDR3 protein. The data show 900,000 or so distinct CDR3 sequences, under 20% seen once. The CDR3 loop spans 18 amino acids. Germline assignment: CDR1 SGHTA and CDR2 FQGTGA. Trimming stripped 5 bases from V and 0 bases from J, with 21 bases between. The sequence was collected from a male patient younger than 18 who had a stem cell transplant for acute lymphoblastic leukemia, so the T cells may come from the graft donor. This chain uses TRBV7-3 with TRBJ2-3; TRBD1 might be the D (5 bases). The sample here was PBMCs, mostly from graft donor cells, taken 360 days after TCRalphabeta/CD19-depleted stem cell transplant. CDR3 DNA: TGTGCCAGCAGCCCCACGGGTTGGGGCCACCCTAGCACAGATACGCAGTATTTT. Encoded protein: CASSPTGWGHPSTDTQYF.